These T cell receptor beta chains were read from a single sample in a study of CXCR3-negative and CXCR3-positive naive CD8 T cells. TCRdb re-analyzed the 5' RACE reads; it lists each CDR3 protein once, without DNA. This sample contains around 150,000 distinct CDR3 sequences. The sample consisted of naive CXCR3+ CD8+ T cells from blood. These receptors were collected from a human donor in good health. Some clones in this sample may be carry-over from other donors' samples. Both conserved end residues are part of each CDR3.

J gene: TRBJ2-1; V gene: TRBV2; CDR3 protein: CASSDPGVMGGGNEQFF
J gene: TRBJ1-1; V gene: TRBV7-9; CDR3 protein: CASSSSTGHYRTEAFF
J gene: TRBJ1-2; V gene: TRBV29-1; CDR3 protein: CSGGPLGSIGYTF
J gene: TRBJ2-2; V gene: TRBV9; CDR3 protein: CASSATGTGELFF
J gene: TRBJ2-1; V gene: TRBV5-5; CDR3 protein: CASSSRLAGTYNEQFF
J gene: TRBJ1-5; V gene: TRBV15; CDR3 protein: CATSPSAQRNQPQHF
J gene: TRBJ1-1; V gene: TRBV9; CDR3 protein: CASSVGHNTEAFF
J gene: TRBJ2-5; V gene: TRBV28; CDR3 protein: CASSLLQGQETQYF
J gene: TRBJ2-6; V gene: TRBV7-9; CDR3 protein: CASSSEGGPQSDFSGANVLTF
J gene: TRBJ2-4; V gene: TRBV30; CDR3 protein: CAWSRDRGVTKNIQYF
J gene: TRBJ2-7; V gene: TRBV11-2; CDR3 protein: CASSPERAGTTYEQYF
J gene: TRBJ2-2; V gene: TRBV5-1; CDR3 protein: CASTGVANTGELFF
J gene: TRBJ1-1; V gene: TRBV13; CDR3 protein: CASSLVPGSVGNTEAFF
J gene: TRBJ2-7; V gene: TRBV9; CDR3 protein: CASSGQGQGGHEQYF